A selection of T cell receptor beta chains follows, all from one sample in a study of human thymus T cells. Only in-frame clones appear in the TCRdb table, and some are missing; sequencing was by immunoSEQ multiplex PCR. The sample includes 35,000 to 45,000 clones, around 94% seen only once; the top ten take more than 0.095%. The sample consisted of blood. The receptors originated from a boy under three years old with a congenital heart defect but otherwise immunologically healthy. The CDR3 runs from the conserved cysteine through the conserved F or W. The order of the fields is V gene, clone size, D gene, J gene, CDR3 protein, CDR3 DNA. The D gene is left open where the match is weak. Clone size, where shown, is once, few, many, or a class for clones that have expanded.

TRBV21-1,-,-,TRBJ2-5,CASSCQEGGTRKETQYF,TGTGCCAGCAGCTGCCAAGAGGGGGGGACTAGGAAAGAGACCCAGTACTTC
TRBV19,once,-,TRBJ1-3,CASSPRGWGANTIYF,TGTGCCAGTAGTCCCAGAGGATGGGGGGCAAACACCATATATTTT
TRBV4-3,-,TRBD1,TRBJ1-4,CASSPEGRGDEKLFF,TGCGCCAGCAGCCCCGAGGGCAGGGGGGATGAAAAACTGTTTTTT
TRBV7-9,-,TRBD1,TRBJ1-6,CASSFTGDSPLHF,TGTGCCAGCAGCTTCACAGGGGATTCACCCCTCCACTTT
TRBV28,-,-,TRBJ1-1,CASSFRNTEAFF,TGTGCCAGCAGTTTCAGGAACACTGAAGCTTTCTTT
TRBV20-1,-,TRBD1,TRBJ1-2,CSARTGAGYTF,TGCAGTGCCCGGACAGGGGCTGGCTACACCTTC
TRBV14,-,-,TRBJ1-6,CASSQYQGSPLHF,TGTGCCAGCAGCCAATACCAGGGGTCACCCCTCCACTTT
TRBV5-4,-,TRBD2,TRBJ2-1,CASSIGLAVDEQFF,TGTGCCAGCAGCATCGGACTAGCGGTGGATGAGCAGTTCTTC
TRBV27,-,TRBD1,TRBJ1-5,CASSWTGYQPQHF,TGTGCCAGCAGTTGGACAGGGTATCAGCCCCAGCATTTT
TRBV4-3,-,-,TRBJ2-3,CASSQEGGTDTQYF,TGCGCCAGCAGCCAAGAGGGGGGCACAGATACGCAGTATTTT
TRBV5-1,-,TRBD2,TRBJ2-3,CASSFSGGADTQYF,TGCGCCAGCAGCTTTAGCGGGGGGGCAGATACGCAGTATTTT
TRBV11-3,-,-,TRBJ1-2,CASSSGLGYGYTF,TGTGCCAGCAGCTCGGGACTGGGGTATGGCTACACCTTC
TRBV6-4,-,-,TRBJ1-1,CASSVVSGTEAFF,TGTGCCAGCAGTGTAGTAAGTGGGACTGAAGCTTTCTTT
TRBV5-4,-,-,TRBJ2-7,CASSLGTDTEQYF,TGTGCCAGCAGCTTGGGGACAGATACCGAGCAGTACTTC
TRBV27,-,-,TRBJ2-7,CASRRGWEQYF,TGTGCCAGCAGGCGCGGATGGGAGCAGTACTTC
TRBV7-2,-,TRBD1,TRBJ1-6,CASTWTGRDSPLHF,TGTGCCAGCACCTGGACAGGGAGGGATTCACCCCTCCACTTT
TRBV5-5,-,-,TRBJ1-6,CASSPSDSKLHF,TGTGCCAGCAGCCCCTCGGACAGTAAACTCCACTTT
TRBV4-2,-,TRBD1,TRBJ1-5,CASSQDRGNQPQHF,TGTGCCAGCAGCCAGGACAGGGGCAATCAGCCCCAGCATTTT
TRBV19,-,-,TRBJ2-7,CASSIGAGTYEQYF,TGTGCCAGTAGTATAGGGGCGGGGACCTACGAGCAGTACTTC
TRBV30,-,-,TRBJ1-1,CAWSGEGREAFF,TGTGCCTGGAGTGGAGAGGGCCGTGAAGCTTTCTTT
TRBV30,-,TRBD2,TRBJ2-1,CAWSVMAGGEQFF,TGTGCCTGGAGTGTAATGGCGGGGGGTGAGCAGTTCTTC
TRBV5-4,-,TRBD2,TRBJ2-3,CASSPPLYGGARTDTQYF,TGTGCCAGCAGCCCTCCCCTATACGGGGGGGCTAGAACAGATACGCAGTATTTT
TRBV28,-,-,TRBJ1-5,CASSLPGTVNQPQHF,TGTGCCAGCAGTTTACCCGGGACGGTGAATCAGCCCCAGCATTTT
TRBV9,-,TRBD2,TRBJ2-1,CASSGLAGGHNEQFF,TGTGCCAGCAGCGGACTAGCGGGGGGGCACAATGAGCAGTTCTTC
TRBV5-1,-,-,TRBJ2-2,CASSLVAATGELFF,TGCGCCAGCAGCTTGGTGGCGGCCACCGGGGAGCTGTTTTTT
TRBV6-7,-,-,TRBJ2-4,CASSYSDRAKNIQYF,TGTGCCAGCAGTTACTCTGACAGGGCCAAAAACATTCAGTACTTC
TRBV19,-,-,TRBJ2-2,CASSIGPNTGELFF,TGTGCCAGTAGTATAGGACCAAACACCGGGGAGCTGTTTTTT
TRBV6-1,-,-,TRBJ2-3,CASISAVLGADTQYF,TGTGCCAGCATATCGGCAGTGTTAGGCGCAGATACGCAGTATTTT
TRBV4-2,-,-,TRBJ2-1,CASSQDNGDEQFF,TGTGCCAGCAGCCAAGATAACGGGGATGAGCAGTTCTTC
TRBV4-1,-,-,TRBJ1-2,CASSQERRFLNYGYTF,TGCGCCAGCAGCCAAGAGAGAAGGTTCCTTAACTATGGCTACACCTTC
TRBV28,-,-,TRBJ1-1,CASSIRALVHTEAFF,TGTGCCAGCAGTATCCGCGCGCTGGTGCACACTGAAGCTTTCTTT
TRBV7-2,-,-,TRBJ2-5,CASSTGGQQETQYF,TGTGCCAGCAGCACTGGGGGACAACAAGAGACCCAGTACTTC
TRBV29-1,once,-,TRBJ2-3,CSVTWAPSTDTQYF,TGCAGCGTTACATGGGCCCCTAGCACAGATACGCAGTATTTT
TRBV7-8,-,-,TRBJ1-5,CASTSGEHSNQPQHF,TGTGCCAGCACCTCAGGGGAGCATAGCAATCAGCCCCAGCATTTT
TRBV19,-,-,TRBJ2-7,CASSIQPGQQYF,TGTGCCAGTAGCATACAACCGGGACAGCAGTACTTC
TRBV5-1,-,TRBD2,TRBJ2-3,CASSSALGGPTYSTDTQYF,TGCGCCAGCAGCTCGGCTCTGGGAGGGCCCACCTATAGCACAGATACGCAGTATTTT
TRBV4-3,-,TRBD2,TRBJ2-1,CASSQATSGAYEQFF,TGCGCCAGCAGCCAAGCCACTAGCGGGGCCTATGAGCAGTTCTTC
TRBV5-8,once,-,TRBJ1-5,CASSPTERWITTQHF,TGTGCCAGCAGTCCGACGGAGCGGTGGATCACAACCCAGCATTTT
TRBV5-6,-,-,TRBJ2-5,CASSPTSLEETQYF,TGTGCCAGCAGTCCCACTAGTTTAGAAGAGACCCAGTACTTC
TRBV6-1,-,TRBD1,TRBJ2-4,CASSGQGTIQYF,TGTGCCAGCAGCGGACAGGGAACCATTCAGTACTTC
TRBV11-2,-,TRBD1,TRBJ2-3,CASSLPGQAAYF,TGTGCCAGCAGCTTACCGGGACAGGCAGCGTATTTT
TRBV10-3,-,TRBD1,TRBJ1-3,CAINEGQGYRNTIYF,TGTGCCATCAACGAGGGACAGGGGTATAGAAACACCATATATTTT